What follows is one T cell receptor (beta chain) and its context. This entry is derived from a study of T cells in Graves' hyperthyroidism and ophthalmopathy. This CDR3 has 14 residues. Germline CDR1 DFQATT, CDR2 SNEGSKA (reference sequence). The V gene lost 3 bases and the J gene lost 4 bases, with 16 bases spanning the gap. If no ophthalmopathy progression occurred within 18 months, Graves' hyperthyroidism was stable. From RNA transcripts, TCR beta CDR3 regions were amplified. Using the HTBI primer set, a first-round RT-PCR was run on the TCR CDR3. MiXCR, run by TCRdb on the multiplex PCR reads, gives a single entry per CDR3 protein. The data show a few hundred thousand distinct CDR3 sequences, around 14% seen once.

The sequenced material came from blood. This receptor was obtained from a woman aged 25 to 45 with Graves' hyperthyroidism. The chain carries TRBV20-1 and TRBJ2-7; D is unclear. CDR3 bases: TGCAGTGCTAGGTACTCGGCAATATCTTACGAGCAGTACTTC. Translated: CSARYSAISYEQYF.